This T cell receptor beta chain derives from a study of blood T cell repertoires in COVID-19. About the study: COVID-19 samples from acute and convalescent phases originated in the United States, Italy and Spain. Nucleic acid was either cDNA or gDNA, and it came from T cells, B-cell-depleted T cells, or PBMCs.

In the study's own analysis: The authors estimated nucleated cell counts from reference gene primer amplification. Sequencing used immunoSEQ multiplex PCR; TCRdb keeps in-frame clones, though not all of them. V and J calls plus clone size are reproduced from that table; the DNA served to infer D and trimming. This repertoire shows 250,000 to 400,000 clones, 75% to 90% found once; its top ten account for 2.5% to 3.5%. Seattle patients were enrolled during active infection and followed longitudinally. CDR1 SQVTM and CDR2 ANQGSEA come from the germline V gene. CDR3 length: 11 residues. Deletions cut 8 bases from V and 5 bases from J, with 12 bases between.

This receptor was identified in a woman under 40 with COVID-19, enrolled during active disease. J is TRBJ1-1 and V is TRBV29-1; D is unresolved. The sequencing sample was made of peripheral blood. The CDR3: CSLAGGTEAFF. CDR3 DNA: TGCAGCCTGGCCGGAGGGACTGAAGCTTTCTTT.